Following are 30 T cell receptor beta chains from one sample sequenced in a study of blood T cells in healthy people across ages. For the second PCR, which ran for roughly 7 to 11 cycles, a sample-barcoded 5' primer and a J-beta primer mix were used. From the 5' RACE reads, TCRdb called clonotypes with MiXCR, one entry per CDR3 protein. Here the sample spans about a million distinct CDR3 sequences, 35% to 40% being singletons. The sample taken for sequencing was blood. The source of these receptors is a man younger than 35 in good health.

The rearrangement uses TRBV5-1 and TRBJ2-5, with unresolved D. The end of the DNA fits TRBJ2-7 better, so the J call may be wrong. The CDR3 is 14 residues long. Germline lookup yields CDR1 SGHRS and CDR2 YFSETQ. The CDR3 here is CASSLPRFRDEQYF. CDR3 in DNA: TGCGCCAGCAGCTTGCCCAGGTTTAGGGACGAGCAGTACTTC.

This clonotype occurred a few times. V is TRBV29-1 and J is TRBJ1-1; D is uncertain. Germline CDR1 and CDR2: SQVTM and ANQGSEA. V lost 4 bases to trimming and J lost 0 bases, with 15 bases between them. CDR3 length equals 15 residues. The CDR3 DNA reads TGCAGCGTTGGGCCCCGCGGAGGAATGAACACTGAAGCTTTCTTT. It encodes CSVGPRGGMNTEAFF.

This sequence joins TRBV20-1 and TRBJ2-3, with 8 bases aligning to TRBD2. V lost 5 bases, J lost 5 bases, and 9 bases stayed unmatched. Germline V CDR1 and CDR2: DFQATT, SNEGSKA (reference sequence). The CDR3 covers 14 residues. In DNA, the CDR3 is TGCAGTGCTCGGACTAGCCAATACATAGATACGCAGTATTTT. Residues: CSARTSQYIDTQYF.

At least ten counts were recorded for this clonotype. This chain connects TRBV4-3 to TRBJ1-2; D not certain. The CDR3 loop spans 14 amino acids. Germline-derived CDR1 and CDR2 are LGHNA and YSLEER. V lost 0 bases to trimming and J lost 8 bases, with 13 bases between them. The DNA for the CDR3 is TGCGCCAGCAGCCAAGAGGCGTCAGTATACGGCTACACCTTC. Its translation is CASSQEASVYGYTF.

The CDR3 loop reads CAIRTGGWYSEAFF. The CDR3 DNA reads as TGTGCCATCAGGACGGGAGGGTGGTACTCTGAAGCTTTCTTT. The chain recombines TRBV10-3 with TRBJ1-1; no firm D call. Germline-derived CDR1 and CDR2 are ENHRY and SYGVKD. The CDR3 covers 14 residues. V lost 6 bases, J lost 6 bases, and 17 bases lay in between.

The chain couples TRBV30 to TRBJ2-4, with unresolved D. Trimming cost V 5 bases and J 1 base, with 9 bases left between them. Germline loops: CDR1 GTSNPN, CDR2 SVGIG (reference sequence). The CDR3 consists of 13 residues. As DNA, the CDR3 is TGTGCCTGGCAAGGGTTTGCCAAAAACATTCAGTACTTC. It encodes CAWQGFAKNIQYF. The entire variable domain, with the rest obtained from reference TRBV30 and TRBJ2-4, is as follows: SQTIHQWPATLVQPVGSPLSLECTVEGTSNPNLYWYRQAAGRGLQLLFYSVGIGQISSEVPQNLSASRPQDRQFILSSKKLLLSDSGFYLCAWQGFAKNIQYFGAGTRLSVL.

V and J are TRBV6-5 and TRBJ1-4, with a possible D match to TRBD1 (6 bases). This CDR3 is 14 amino acids long. Germline V gene sequence: CDR1 MNHEY, CDR2 SVGAGI. The ends were cut back, 7 bases at V and 4 bases at J, with 13 bases in the middle. CDR3 DNA: TGTGCCAGCACCGACACAGGGTATAATGAAAAACTGTTTTTT. It is translated as CASTDTGYNEKLFF.

There are a few counts of this clonotype. This chain connects TRBV14 to TRBJ1-2, with TRBD1 as a possible D gene (5 bases). Trimming shortened V by 2 bases and J by 5 bases, and 15 bases separated the two germline ends. This CDR3 spans 15 amino acids. Germline values: CDR1 SGHDN, CDR2 FVKESK. The DNA for the CDR3 is TGTGCCAGCAGCCAAACTCAGGGTTCAAGATATGGCTACACCTTC. Its protein product is CASSQTQGSRYGYTF.

This rearrangement joins TRBV29-1 to TRBJ2-7; D tentatively fits TRBD1 or TRBD2 (5 bases each). The V end was cut by 7 bases, the J end by 5 bases, with 12 bases between. From germline, CDR1 is SQVTM and CDR2 ANQGSEA. This CDR3 is 11 amino acids long. CDR3 in amino acids: CSAGRDDEQYF. DNA for the CDR3: TGCAGCGCCGGAAGGGACGACGAGCAGTACTTC.

This sequence joins TRBV7-2 and TRBJ2-3; D is perhaps TRBD1 or TRBD2 (5 bases each). The CDR3 extends over 14 amino acids. With 5 bases removed from V and 5 bases from J, the gap between germline ends came to 14 bases. The germline gives CDR1 SGHTA, CDR2 FQGNSA. CDR3 residues: CASSLSRDGDTQYF. CDR3 in DNA: TGTGCCAGCAGCCTCAGCCGGGACGGAGATACGCAGTATTTT.

This clonotype was picked up a small number of times. The genes are TRBV12-3 or TRBV12-4 and TRBJ2-7; D gene uncertain. The CDR3 covers 11 residues. Between the trimmed V and J ends, which lost 3 bases and 7 bases, there was a span of 7 bases. The CDR3 coding sequence is TGTGCCAGCAGTTTGCAGAATGAGCAGTACTTC. Protein product: CASSLQNEQYF.

This clonotype was detected once. One base away lies a much larger clone, so this may be a sequencing read error. The CDR3 bases are TGTGCCCGCAGTCCCGGGGGGGATGAGCAGTTCTTC. It yields the protein CARSPGGDEQFF. The chain uses TRBV6-5 and TRBJ2-1; 8 positions agree with TRBD2. Germline lookup yields CDR1 MNHEY and CDR2 SVGAGI. CDR3 length equals 12 residues.

The sample holds a few counts of this clonotype. The chain is built from TRBV30 and TRBJ2-4; D not certain. The V and J ends lost 3 bases and 0 bases respectively, with 6 bases between them. This CDR3 is 13 amino acids long. Germline V CDR1 and CDR2: GTSNPN, SVGIG (reference sequence). In DNA form, the CDR3 reads TGTGCCTGGAGCAGGTTAGCCAAAAACATTCAGTACTTC. It encodes CAWSRLAKNIQYF.

This clonotype was observed many times. This sequence joins TRBV12-3 or TRBV12-4 and TRBJ2-5, with 7 bases that match TRBD1. This CDR3 contains 15 residues. V lost 6 bases, J lost 1 base, and 8 bases stayed unmatched. The CDR3 bases are TGTGCCAGCAGCCAAACGGGACAGACCCAAGAGACCCAGTACTTC. This encodes CASSQTGQTQETQYF.

This clonotype came up a few times. J is TRBJ2-6 and V is TRBV29-1, with 7 positions matching TRBD1. CDR1 and CDR2 from the germline V gene are SQVTM and ANQGSEA. The J segment lost 12 bases and the V segment lost 4 bases, leaving 9 bases of the junction unmatched. The CDR3 covers 13 residues. CDR3 nucleotide sequence: TGCAGCGTTGGCCGGACAGGTGGTGGCGTCCTGACTTTC. This gives the protein CSVGRTGGGVLTF.

The genes are TRBV12-3 or TRBV12-4 and TRBJ2-1; D possibly corresponds to TRBD2 (6 bases). Deletions cut 2 bases from V and 8 bases from J, with 16 bases between. The CDR3 covers 15 residues. The CDR3 coding sequence is TGTGCCAGCAGTTTATGGGCTAGCGAGTCTTATGAGCAGTTCTTC. This encodes CASSLWASESYEQFF.

The chain is built from TRBV6-1 and TRBJ1-2; TRBD1 is a possible D gene (6 bases). V lost 0 bases and J lost 4, with 12 bases in between. The CDR3 consists of 15 residues. Germline assignment: CDR1 MNHNS and CDR2 SASEGT. Here the CDR3 reads CASSEAGGVGYGYTF. As DNA, the CDR3 is TGTGCCAGCAGTGAAGCTGGGGGCGTTGGCTATGGCTACACCTTC.

This clonotype occurred a few times. V and J are TRBV12-3 or TRBV12-4 and TRBJ1-4; TRBD1 matches 7 bases. Trimming took 3 bases from V and 9 from J; bases not matched to a gene: 10. The CDR3 has 15 amino acids. CDR3 sequence reads: CASSFTGTELKKLFF. The CDR3 nucleotides are TGTGCCAGCAGTTTCACCGGGACAGAACTGAAAAAACTGTTTTTT.

This chain connects TRBV28 to TRBJ2-4; possibly TRBD1 or TRBD2 for D (6 bases each). The V gene lost 1 base and the J gene lost 0 bases, with 16 bases spanning the gap. This CDR3 contains 18 residues. CDR1 is MDHEN and CDR2 is SYDVKM in the germline V gene. The CDR3: CASSLLVLGGRAKNIQYF. The DNA for the CDR3 is TGTGCCAGCAGTTTATTAGTTTTAGGGGGGCGAGCCAAAAACATTCAGTACTTC.

The V and J genes are TRBV6-6 and TRBJ1-1, with D unresolved. Germline V lookup: CDR1 MNHNY, CDR2 SVGAGI (reference sequence). This CDR3 has 13 residues. Between the trimmed V and J ends, which lost 6 bases and 1 base, there was a span of 9 bases. The CDR3 is CASRKAANTEAFF. CDR3 sequence (DNA): TGTGCCAGCAGAAAAGCGGCGAACACTGAAGCTTTCTTT.

This clonotype was seen a handful of times. The chain couples TRBV9 to TRBJ2-3, with a possible D match to TRBD2 (5 bases). The CDR3 totals 18 residues. The V and J ends lost 1 base and 0 bases respectively, with 18 bases between them. Germline CDR1 is SGDLS and CDR2 is YYNGEE. The CDR3 is CASSVSGTRPTSTDTQYF. In nucleotides, the CDR3 is TGTGCCAGCAGCGTATCCGGAACTAGACCCACCAGCACAGATACGCAGTATTTT.

V gene TRBV6-5 combines with J gene TRBJ2-6; perhaps TRBD1 as D (6 bases). V shed 0 bases and J shed 1 base, with 13 bases lying between them. The CDR3 runs to 18 residues. Germline CDR1 MNHEY, CDR2 SVGAGI. Here the CDR3 DNA reads TGTGCCAGCAGTTACTCGGGTTTGGGGGCTTCTGGGGCCAACGTCCTGACTTTC. It specifies CASSYSGLGASGANVLTF.

The chain is built from TRBV5-1 and TRBJ2-1; possibly TRBD1 or TRBD2 for D (5 bases each). This CDR3 is built from 15 residues. Deletions cut 5 bases from V and 12 bases from J, with 24 bases between. Germline V lookup: CDR1 SGHRS, CDR2 YFSETQ. CDR3 in DNA: TGCGCCAGCAGGCGTATTACCGGGACGTACTTTAGGCAGTTCTTC. Encoded protein: CASRRITGTYFRQFF.

The chain combines TRBV20-1 with TRBJ2-3, with TRBD2 identical over 8 bases. The trim removed 6 bases at V and 6 bases at J, leaving 14 bases unmatched. The CDR3 totals 15 residues. Germline V gene data show CDR1 as DFQATT and CDR2 as SNEGSKA (reference sequence). The CDR3 is CSAPDLSGVLDTQYF. DNA of the CDR3: TGCAGTGCCCCAGACCTTAGCGGGGTCCTTGATACGCAGTATTTT.

This clonotype was picked up a small number of times. The chain joins TRBV5-1 to TRBJ2-3, with D unresolved. V shed 0 bases and J shed 1 base, with 9 bases lying between them. This CDR3 has 15 residues. The V gene's germline CDR1 is SGHRS and CDR2 YFSETQ. In DNA, the CDR3 is TGCGCCAGCAGCTTGGGCAATGTAGGCACAGATACGCAGTATTTT. Residues: CASSLGNVGTDTQYF.

With respect to this clonotype: Given a much more abundant clone one base away, this may be a read error. V usage is TRBV9 and J usage is TRBJ1-2, with D uncertain. The V and J ends lost 0 bases and 4 bases respectively, with 10 bases between them. The germline V gene has CDR1 SGDLS and CDR2 YYNGEE. CDR3 length: 14 amino acids. CDR3 sequence (DNA): TGTGCCAGCAGCGTAGGCAGGCCCCTCTATGGCTACACCTTC. Encoded protein: CASSVGRPLYGYTF.

This clonotype was picked up a small number of times. The chain combines TRBV29-1 with TRBJ1-2; maybe TRBD1 (5 bases). Trimming stripped 1 base from V and 7 bases from J, with 13 bases between. CDR3 length equals 13 residues. CDR1 is SQVTM and CDR2 is ANQGSEA in the germline V gene. CDR3: CSVEVGVGSGYTF. The CDR3 nucleotides are TGCAGCGTTGAAGTGGGGGTCGGTAGTGGCTACACCTTC.

This clonotype was seen a handful of times. V and J are TRBV19 and TRBJ1-2, with TRBD1 as a possible D gene (5 bases). In germline, CDR1 is LNHDA, CDR2 SQIVND (reference sequence). The ends were cut back, 6 bases at V and 4 bases at J, with 12 bases in the middle. The CDR3 covers 13 residues. The CDR3 DNA is TGTGCCAGTAGCCCCCTGGGGACCTATGGCTACACCTTC. Translated: CASSPLGTYGYTF.

The chain uses TRBV2 and TRBJ1-4, with TRBD1 matching 9 bases. The germline gives CDR1 SNHLY, CDR2 FYNNEI. J lost 5 bases, V lost 7 bases, and 8 bases had no gene match. The CDR3 has 15 amino acids. The CDR3 nucleotides are TGTGCCAGCAACAGAGGGACAGGGTCGAATGAAAAACTGTTTTTT. Its protein is CASNRGTGSNEKLFF.

This clonotype was detected only a few times. The V gene is TRBV4-3, the J gene TRBJ1-1; D gene unclear. Trimming took 2 bases from V and 5 from J, leaving 12 bases between them. The CDR3 extends over 14 amino acids. Germline loops: CDR1 LGHNA, CDR2 YSLEER. In DNA, the CDR3 is TGCGCCAGCAGCCAACTTGTAGGATGGACTGAAGCTTTCTTT. Its protein is CASSQLVGWTEAFF.